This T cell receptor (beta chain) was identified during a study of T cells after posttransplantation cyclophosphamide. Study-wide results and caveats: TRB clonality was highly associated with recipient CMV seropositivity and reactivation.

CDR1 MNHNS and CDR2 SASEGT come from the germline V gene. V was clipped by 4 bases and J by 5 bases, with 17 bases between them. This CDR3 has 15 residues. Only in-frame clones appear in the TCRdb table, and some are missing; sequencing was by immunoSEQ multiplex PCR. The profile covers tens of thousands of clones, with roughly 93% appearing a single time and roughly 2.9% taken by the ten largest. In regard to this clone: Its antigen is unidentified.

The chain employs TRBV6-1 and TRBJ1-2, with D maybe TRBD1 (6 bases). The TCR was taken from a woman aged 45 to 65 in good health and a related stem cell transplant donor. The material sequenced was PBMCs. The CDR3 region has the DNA TGTGCCAGCAGTGCTGGAAAGGCAGGGGCGTATGGCTACACCTTC. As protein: CASSAGKAGAYGYTF.